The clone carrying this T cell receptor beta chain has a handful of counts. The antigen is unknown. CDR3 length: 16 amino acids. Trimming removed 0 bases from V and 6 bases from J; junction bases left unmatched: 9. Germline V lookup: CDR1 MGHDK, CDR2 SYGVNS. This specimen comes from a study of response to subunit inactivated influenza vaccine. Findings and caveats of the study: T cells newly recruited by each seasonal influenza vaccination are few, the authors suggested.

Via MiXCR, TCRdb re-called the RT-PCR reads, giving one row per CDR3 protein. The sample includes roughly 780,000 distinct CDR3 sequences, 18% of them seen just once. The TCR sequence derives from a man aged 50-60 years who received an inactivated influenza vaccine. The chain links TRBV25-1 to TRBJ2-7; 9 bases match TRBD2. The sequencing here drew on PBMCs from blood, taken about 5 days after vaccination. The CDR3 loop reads CASSEYGREGLSEQYF. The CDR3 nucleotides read TGTGCCAGCAGTGAATATGGGCGGGAGGGCCTTTCCGAGCAGTACTTC.